This T cell receptor beta chain was captured by sequencing in a study of blood T cells in healthy people across ages. Overall study results and limits: Unsorted PBMC material precluded a definitive naive versus antigen-experienced comparison.

In each sample, at least 7 million PBMCs were isolated. To note about this clonotype: Its antigen is unidentified. At one boundary the junction diverges from the germline segment, which might be a read error.

In germline, CDR1 is SGHRS, CDR2 YFSETQ. CDR3 length: 16 residues. Then a second PCR, running roughly 7 to 11 cycles, was carried out with a sample-barcoded 5' primer and a J-beta primer mix. The template-switch adaptor, which had 12 random nucleotides, put a tag on each cDNA molecule. TCRdb reanalysed the 5' RACE reads using MiXCR and keeps one entry per CDR3 protein. This sample has about 1.5 million distinct CDR3 sequences, with 35% to 45% found just once. This TCR derives from a young woman in good health. Material: blood. This chain uses TRBV5-1 with TRBJ2-3; the D gene is possibly TRBD2 (6 bases). The CDR3 spells CAGSLAGRGASDTQYF. In DNA form, the CDR3 reads TGCGCCGGCAGCTTGGCGGGGCGGGGCGCGTCGGATACGCAGTATTTT.